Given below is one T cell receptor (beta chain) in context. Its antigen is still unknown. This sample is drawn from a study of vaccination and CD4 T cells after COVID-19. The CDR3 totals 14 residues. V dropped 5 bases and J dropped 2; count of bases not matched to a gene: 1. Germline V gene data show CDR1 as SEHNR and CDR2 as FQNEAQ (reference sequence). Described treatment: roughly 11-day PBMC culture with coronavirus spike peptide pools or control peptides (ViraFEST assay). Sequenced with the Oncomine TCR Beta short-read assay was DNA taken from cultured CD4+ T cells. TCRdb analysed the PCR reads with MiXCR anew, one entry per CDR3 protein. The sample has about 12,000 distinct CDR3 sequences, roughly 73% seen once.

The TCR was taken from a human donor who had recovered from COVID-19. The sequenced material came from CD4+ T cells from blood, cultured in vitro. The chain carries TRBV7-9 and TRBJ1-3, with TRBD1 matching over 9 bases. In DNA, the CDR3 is TGTGCCAGCAGCCGGGACAGGGCTGGAAACACCATATATTTT. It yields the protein CASSRDRAGNTIYF.